Below, 30 T cell receptor beta chains from the same sample are listed, as sequenced in a study of PD-1 blockade in classical Hodgkin lymphoma (dated by TCRdb to between 2020 and 2021). The protocol used for the library was the immunoSEQ multiplex PCR assay. TCRdb retrieved this table from immuneACCESS and kept in-frame rearrangements only. Not all clones are present; in checked studies, unresolved V genes account for under half, and no reason is known for the remainder. This sample is represented by 150,000 or so clones; about four fifths of them were singletons. The leading ten clones occupy 9.2% of the sample. The time point tag for this specimen amounts to: cycle 2 day 1 (C2D1) of nivolumab. Every trial patient had relapsed following autologous stem cell transplantation, and prior brentuximab vedotin exposure was what differed among cohorts A, B and C. Specimen: peripheral blood mononuclear cells (PBMCs), collected before the second cycle of nivolumab. The receptors were sampled from a human donor with classical Hodgkin lymphoma.

V gene TRBV7-2 combines with J gene TRBJ1-2; D is possibly TRBD1 (6 bases). V lost 3 bases and J lost 7, with 24 bases in between. The germline gives CDR1 SGHTA, CDR2 FQGNSA. This CDR3 has 17 amino acids. The CDR3 here is CASSLAFTGNLFGGYTF. The CDR3 DNA reads TGTGCCAGCAGCTTGGCGTTCACAGGGAACCTATTTGGTGGCTACACCTTC.

J is TRBJ2-2 and V is TRBV7-9; 8 bases line up with TRBD2. The CDR3 has 15 amino acids. Germline-derived CDR1 and CDR2 are SEHNR and FQNEAQ (reference sequence). The junction had 3 bases not matched to a gene; V was cut back by 1 base and J by 5 bases. CDR3 region: CASSLVAGQTGELFF. The CDR3 region has the DNA TGTGCCAGCAGCTTAGTAGCGGGGCAAACCGGGGAGCTGTTTTTT. The full variable domain, with the rest looked up from reference TRBV7-9 and TRBJ2-2, is DTGVSQNPRHKITKRGQNVTFRCDPISEHNRLYWYRQTLGQGPEFLTYFQNEAQLEKSRLLSDRFSAERPKGSFSTLEIQRTEQGDSAMYLCASSLVAGQTGELFFGEGSRLTVL.

The chain has TRBV6-5 and TRBJ2-1; TRBD2 aligns across 11 bases. Germline CDR1 is MNHEY and CDR2 is SVGAGI. The V and J ends lost 2 bases and 4 bases, in that order; junction bases with no gene match: 4. The CDR3 contains 16 residues. CDR3 loop: CASSYQGTSGYNEQFF. CDR3 DNA sequence: TGTGCCAGCAGTTACCAGGGGACTAGCGGTTACAATGAGCAGTTCTTC.

The J gene is TRBJ2-7, the V gene TRBV2; D is possibly TRBD1 or TRBD2 (5 bases each). The V gene lost 4 bases and the J gene lost 5 bases, with 24 bases spanning the gap. Germline V gives CDR1 SNHLY, CDR2 FYNNEI. This CDR3 is 17 amino acids long. The CDR3 region is CASSGDQLPVRHNEQYF. The CDR3 DNA is TGTGCCAGCAGTGGGGACCAGCTCCCGGTCCGGCACAACGAGCAGTACTTC.

This clone was seen a handful of times. The chain is built from TRBV7-9 and TRBJ1-1; perhaps TRBD1 as D (6 bases). The CDR3 length is 14 residues. Germline V gene data show CDR1 as SEHNR and CDR2 as FQNEAQ (reference sequence). V was shortened by 2 bases and J by 8 bases, with 15 bases between the two germline ends. CDR3 DNA: TGTGCCAGCAGCTTATTATACAGACAGGTAGAAGCTTTCTTT. Translating gives CASSLLYRQVEAFF.

The rearrangement joins TRBV5-1 to TRBJ1-2, with D perhaps TRBD1 (6 bases). The CDR3 is 16 amino acids. Germline assignment: CDR1 SGHRS and CDR2 YFSETQ. Trimming took off 1 base at V and 12 bases at J, with 25 bases between the two ends. CDR3: CASSLRGARGLEGHTF. The CDR3 DNA reads TGCGCCAGCAGCTTGAGGGGGGCCAGGGGATTGGAAGGCCACACCTTC.

The rearrangement links TRBV2 to TRBJ2-5; D unresolved. This CDR3 spans 14 amino acids. In germline, CDR1 is SNHLY, CDR2 FYNNEI. V was pared by 4 bases and J by 5 bases, with 14 bases between. The CDR3 protein is CASSVVGIGETQYF. Here the CDR3 DNA reads TGTGCCAGCAGTGTAGTAGGGATTGGGGAGACCCAGTACTTC. Full variable domain (outside the CDR3, taken from reference TRBV2 and TRBJ2-5): EPEVTQTPSHQVTQMGQEVILRCVPISNHLYFYWYRQILGQKVEFLVSFYNNEISEKSEIFDDQFSVERPDGSNFTLKIRSTKLEDSAMYFCASSVVGIGETQYFGPGTRLLVL.

The chain joins TRBV2 to TRBJ2-3; D gene uncertain. CDR1 and CDR2 from the germline V gene are SNHLY and FYNNEI. V shed 6 bases and J shed 2 bases, with 15 bases lying between them. The CDR3 is made up of 15 amino acids. The CDR3 protein is CASSALLLDTDTQYF. In DNA form, the CDR3 reads TGTGCCAGCAGCGCATTACTTTTGGACACAGATACGCAGTATTTT.

There are a few counts of this clone. The chain couples TRBV14 to TRBJ1-1; 7 bases match TRBD1. The germline V gene has CDR1 SGHDN and CDR2 FVKESK. J gave up 4 bases and V 3 bases, and 2 bases lay outside the gene matches. The CDR3 has 13 residues. In DNA, the CDR3 is TGTGCCAGCAGCCAGACAGGGTTCACTGAAGCTTTCTTT. Protein sequence: CASSQTGFTEAFF. Variable domain in full (rest from reference TRBV14 and TRBJ1-1): EAGVTQFPSHSVIEKGQTVTLRCDPISGHDNLYWYRRVMGKEIKFLLHFVKESKQDESGMPNNRFLAERTGGTYSTLKVQPAELEDSGVYFCASSQTGFTEAFFGQGTRLTVV.

J is TRBJ2-1 and V is TRBV9; D is undetermined. The V end lost 6 bases, the J end lost 1 base, and 11 bases lay between the germline ends. Germline CDR1 reads SGDLS; CDR2 reads YYNGEE. This CDR3 has 14 amino acids. Here the CDR3 DNA reads TGTGCCAGCACCTGGGTAGGTTCCTACAATGAGCAGTTCTTC. Its translation: CASTWVGSYNEQFF.

The chain has TRBV30 and TRBJ1-4; D is undetermined. This CDR3 has 19 amino acids. CDR1 GTSNPN and CDR2 SVGIG come from the germline V gene (reference sequence). V lost 0 bases, J lost 1 base, and 21 bases lay in between. This chain's CDR3 is CAWSVPDPVLVVTNEKLFF. Written as DNA, the CDR3 is TGTGCCTGGAGTGTACCAGACCCGGTGTTGGTAGTAACTAATGAAAAACTGTTTTTT.

This clone was picked up a small number of times. This likely reflects a read error, since a far larger clone is one base away. The sample carries other DNA sequences with the same CDR3. This chain uses TRBV7-2 with TRBJ1-2; possibly TRBD1 for D (6 bases). Trimming pared 4 bases from V and 4 bases from J, leaving 10 bases between. CDR1 is SGHTA and CDR2 is FQGNSA in the germline V gene. This CDR3 has 13 amino acids. As DNA, the CDR3 is TGTGCCAGCAGCTGGGACAAGTCCTATGGCTACACCTTC. Its protein product is CASSWDKSYGYTF.

CDR3 in DNA: TGTGCCAGCTCACCCGGAAGACAGGGTGCCGCGGGGCCCCAGCATTTT. Its translation: CASSPGRQGAAGPQHF. V gene TRBV18 combines with J gene TRBJ1-5; 7 positions match TRBD1. Germline-derived CDR1 and CDR2 are KGHSH and LQKENI. J was trimmed by 9 bases and V by 3 bases; bases with no gene match: 14. CDR3 length equals 16 residues.

This clone was counted only a few times. The rearrangement uses TRBV20-1 and TRBJ2-7; the D is unclear. V was shortened by 0 bases and J by 2 bases, with 2 bases between the two germline ends. Germline lookup yields CDR1 DFQATT and CDR2 SNEGSKA (reference sequence). CDR3 length equals 11 residues. CDR3 DNA sequence: TGCAGTGCTAGAGATACCTACGAGCAGTACTTC. Amino acids: CSARDTYEQYF.

The chain is built from TRBV7-3 and TRBJ2-5; TRBD2 might be the D (7 bases). The ends were cut back, 6 bases at V and 5 bases at J, with 13 bases in the middle. The CDR3 is made up of 13 amino acids. Germline CDR1 and CDR2: SGHTA and FQGTGA. DNA of the CDR3: TGTGCCAGCAGTGCGGGGGCGAAGGAGACCCAGTACTTC. Translating it yields CASSAGAKETQYF.

This chain connects TRBV9 to TRBJ2-1, with D possibly TRBD2 on 6 matching bases. Between the trimmed V and J ends, which lost 4 bases and 8 bases, there was a span of 25 bases. Per the germline V gene, CDR1 is SGDLS and CDR2 is YYNGEE. The CDR3 contains 17 residues. The CDR3 sequence is CASSSGWRGATSHEQFF. The CDR3 nucleotides read TGTGCCAGCAGCTCAGGGTGGAGGGGAGCTACAAGCCATGAGCAGTTCTTC.

This clone was detected only once. This chain uses TRBV15 with TRBJ2-6, with D perhaps TRBD2 (5 bases). Germline lookup yields CDR1 LNHNV and CDR2 YYDKDF (reference sequence). The CDR3 is made up of 17 amino acids. Between the trimmed V and J ends, which lost 0 bases and 4 bases, there was a span of 13 bases. CDR3 region: CATSRDRRAWGANVLTF. In nucleotides, the CDR3 is TGTGCCACCAGCAGAGATCGGCGGGCGTGGGGGGCCAACGTCCTGACTTTC.

The chain is built from TRBV5-8 and TRBJ2-5; unclear D gene. Germline V gene data show CDR1 as SGHTS and CDR2 as YDEGEE. The CDR3 covers 15 residues. V was pared by 2 bases and J by 2 bases, with 13 bases between. In DNA, the CDR3 is TGTGCCAGCAGCTTTAGATCGGTAGGGCAAGAGACCCAGTACTTC. Translated, it gives CASSFRSVGQETQYF.

As for this clone: Sequence at one end of the junction differs from germline and may be a read error. The CDR3 reads CASSYSLRTGASLFF. In DNA form, the CDR3 reads TGTGCCAGCAGTTACTCGTTAAGGACAGGGGCGTCACTGTTTTTT. This chain uses TRBV10-3 with TRBJ1-4, with TRBD1 identical over 9 bases. This CDR3 contains 15 residues. The germline gives CDR1 ENHRY, CDR2 SYGVKD.

The CDR3 here is CASSRRDQNTGELFF. The CDR3 region has the DNA TGTGCCAGCAGCCGGCGGGACCAAAACACCGGGGAGCTGTTTTTT. The chain is built from TRBV7-3 and TRBJ2-2; D is perhaps TRBD2 (6 bases). The CDR3 extends over 15 amino acids. Germline V gene data show CDR1 as SGHTA and CDR2 as FQGTGA. The V end was cut by 5 bases, the J end by 2 bases, with 12 bases between.

The rearrangement uses TRBV7-9 and TRBJ1-6; no reliable D call. V was clipped by 5 bases and J by 7 bases, with 9 bases between them. CDR3 length: 13 residues. Germline V gene data show CDR1 as SEHNR and CDR2 as FQNEAQ (reference sequence). The CDR3 is CASSENVNSPLHF. DNA for the CDR3: TGTGCCAGCAGCGAAAATGTGAATTCACCCCTCCACTTT. Full variable domain (outside the CDR3, taken from reference TRBV7-9 and TRBJ1-6): DTGVSQNPRHKITKRGQNVTFRCDPISEHNRLYWYRQTLGQGPEFLTYFQNEAQLEKSRLLSDRFSAERPKGSFSTLEIQRTEQGDSAMYLCASSENVNSPLHFGNGTRLTVT.

The chain links TRBV5-4 to TRBJ2-6; D is unclear. The CDR3 is 15 residues long. V was trimmed by 1 base and J by 9 bases, leaving 14 bases between them. Germline assignment: CDR1 SGHNT and CDR2 YYREEE (reference sequence). CDR3 protein: CASSLINPLGNVLTF. The DNA for the CDR3 is TGTGCCAGCAGCTTGATCAACCCGCTGGGCAACGTCCTGACTTTC. Full variable domain (rest looked up from reference TRBV5-4 and TRBJ2-6): ETGVTQSPTHLIKTRGQQVTLRCSSQSGHNTVSWYQQALGQGPQFIFQYYREEENGRGNFPPRFSGLQFPNYSSELNVNALELDDSALYLCASSLINPLGNVLTFGAGSRLTVL.

The rearrangement joins TRBV19 to TRBJ1-2, with 11 nucleotides matching TRBD1. V lost 7 bases to trimming and J lost 4 bases; unmatched junction nucleotides: 11. Germline values: CDR1 LNHDA, CDR2 SQIVND (reference sequence). The CDR3 length is 16 residues. CDR3 residues: CASTLGQGVFFYGYTF. As DNA, the CDR3 is TGTGCCAGTACCCTGGGACAGGGGGTATTTTTCTATGGCTACACCTTC.

The V and J genes are TRBV7-2 and TRBJ2-4, with 7 positions matching TRBD1. Germline V gene data show CDR1 as SGHTA and CDR2 as FQGNSA. There are 16 residues in the CDR3. J was trimmed by 0 bases and V by 6 bases; bases with no gene match: 8. The CDR3 spells CASRPQGQLAKNIQYF. The CDR3 DNA reads as TGTGCCAGCAGGCCACAGGGGCAACTAGCCAAAAACATTCAGTACTTC. Drawing the rest from reference TRBV7-2 and TRBJ2-4, the complete variable domain is GAGVSQSPSNKVTEKGKDVELRCDPISGHTALYWYRQSLGQGLEFLIYFQGNSAPDKSGLPSDRFSAERTGGSVSTLTIQRTQQEDSAVYLCASRPQGQLAKNIQYFGAGTRLSVL.

This chain connects TRBV5-7 to TRBJ1-4; perhaps TRBD1 as D (6 bases). TRBV5-7 is identified as an open reading frame with a role that is uncertain. This CDR3 region has 12 residues. Trimming removed 3 bases from V and 12 bases from J, with 12 bases in between. The CDR3 loop is CASSSGGTQLFF. In DNA form, the CDR3 reads TGTGCCAGCAGCTCGGGGGGGACACAACTGTTTTTT.

This chain joins TRBV7-3 and TRBJ1-5; a possible D gene is TRBD1 (6 bases). CDR1 and CDR2 (germline): SGHTA, FQGTGA. The V gene lost 2 bases and the J gene lost 12 bases, with 14 bases spanning the gap. The CDR3 spans 13 residues. CDR3 sequence (DNA): TGTGCCAGCAGCTTAGGGGGGACACCTCACCAGCATTTT. It codes for CASSLGGTPHQHF. Variable domain in full (rest from reference TRBV7-3 and TRBJ1-5): GAGVSQTPSNKVTEKGKYVELRCDPISGHTALYWYRQSLGQGPEFLIYFQGTGAADDSGLPNDRFFAVRPEGSVSTLKIQRTERGDSAVYLCASSLGGTPHQHFGDGTRLSIL.

The count of this clone is one. The J gene is TRBJ2-1, the V gene TRBV7-3, with D uncertain. The CDR3 loop spans 15 amino acids. V gave up 3 bases and J gave up 4 bases, with 13 bases separating them. Germline CDR1 reads SGHTA; CDR2 reads FQGTGA. As DNA, the CDR3 is TGTGCCAGCAGCTTGACTTACGGCCCGTACAATGAGCAGTTCTTC. This codes for CASSLTYGPYNEQFF.

The chain employs TRBV9 and TRBJ1-1; D is unresolved. Germline-derived CDR1 and CDR2 are SGDLS and YYNGEE. The CDR3 loop spans 14 amino acids. The V and J ends lost 1 base and 1 base respectively, with 8 bases between them. The CDR3 bases are TGTGCCAGCAGCGTAATCGCCCAGAACACTGAAGCTTTCTTT. This encodes CASSVIAQNTEAFF.

The V call is TRBV19, the J call TRBJ1-5; TRBD1 is a possible D gene (5 bases). The CDR3 has 13 residues. Between the trimmed V and J ends, which lost 7 bases and 3 bases, there was a span of 10 bases. The germline V gene has CDR1 LNHDA and CDR2 SQIVND (reference sequence). CDR3 loop: CASNSGTNQPQHF. The DNA of the CDR3 is TGTGCCAGTAATTCTGGGACCAATCAGCCCCAGCATTTT. The full variable domain, rest sourced from reference TRBV19 and TRBJ1-5, is DGGITQSPKYLFRKEGQNVTLSCEQNLNHDAMYWYRQDPGQGLRLIYYSQIVNDFQKGDIAEGYSVSREKKESFPLTVTSAQKNPTAFYLCASNSGTNQPQHFGDGTRLSIL.

The chain employs TRBV18 and TRBJ1-2, with D perhaps TRBD1 (5 bases). V lost 6 bases and J 2 bases, leaving 13 bases between the germline ends. The V gene's germline CDR1 is KGHSH and CDR2 LQKENI. The CDR3 runs to 14 residues. The CDR3 DNA reads as TGTGCCAGCTCCATGGAGAGACAGAACTATGGCTACACCTTC. The encoded protein is CASSMERQNYGYTF.